These T cell receptor beta chains were read from a single sample in a study of radiotherapy plus CTLA-4 blockade in lung cancer. Data came from immunoSEQ multiplex PCR; TCRdb stores just in-frame clones and leaves some out. The sample holds about 87,000 clones, roughly 86% seen once. The sample in question was peripheral blood, obtained from a patient treated with radiotherapy plus ipilimumab. These receptors all stem from a human donor with non-small cell lung cancer that progressed on radiotherapy plus ipilimumab. Both conserved end residues are part of each CDR3. D genes are given only for firm matches. A row's size may be missing; if present it is once, few, many or a size class.

J gene,clone size,V gene,D gene,CDR3 protein,CDR3 DNA
TRBJ2-7,.,TRBV13,TRBD1,CASSLGTGGVEQYF,TGTGCCAGCAGCTTAGGGACAGGGGGCGTCGAGCAGTACTTC
TRBJ2-2,few,TRBV9,.,CASSVAVNTGELFF,TGTGCCAGCAGCGTAGCCGTTAACACCGGGGAGCTGTTTTTT
TRBJ2-1,.,TRBV11-3,TRBD2,CASSSTAGGYGNEQFF,TGTGCCAGCAGCTCCACAGCGGGAGGCTATGGCAATGAGCAGTTCTTC
TRBJ2-3,.,TRBV9,TRBD2,CASSKTSGGAGTDTQYF,TGTGCCAGCAGCAAGACTAGCGGGGGGGCCGGCACAGATACGCAGTATTTT
TRBJ1-2,.,TRBV27,TRBD1,CASSKKGTGGGVHYGYTF,TGTGCCAGCAGCAAAAAAGGCACAGGGGGCGGTGTACACTATGGCTACACCTTC
TRBJ1-2,.,TRBV7-9,.,CASSPLGGGYTF,TGTGCCAGCAGCCCCCTAGGGGGTGGCTACACCTTC
TRBJ2-5,once,TRBV6-5,.,CASSYGDRETQYF,TGTGCCAGCAGTTACGGGGACCGGGAGACCCAGTACTTC
TRBJ1-2,few,TRBV18,TRBD1,CASSQWTGGSIGDGYTF,TGTGCCAGCTCACAATGGACAGGGGGCTCAATCGGAGATGGCTACACCTTC
TRBJ2-2,.,TRBV2,TRBD2,CASKLAGNTGELFF,TGTGCCAGCAAACTAGCGGGGAACACCGGGGAGCTGTTTTTT
TRBJ1-2,.,TRBV19,.,CASSTNYGYTF,TGTGCCAGTAGTACCAACTATGGCTACACCTTC
TRBJ1-6,.,TRBV28,TRBD1,CACKQGAYNSPLHF,TGTGCCTGCAAACAGGGGGCCTATAATTCACCCCTCCACTTT
TRBJ2-5,.,TRBV9,.,CASTSGLPGETQYF,TGTGCCAGCACGTCGGGACTCCCGGGGGAGACCCAGTACTTC
TRBJ2-2,.,TRBV4-2,TRBD2,CASSPQGLAGTLRNTGELFF,TGTGCCAGCAGCCCCCAAGGACTAGCGGGGACCCTAAGGAACACCGGGGAGCTGTTTTTT
TRBJ2-1,.,TRBV7-2,.,CASSQDFSYNEQFF,TGTGCCAGCAGCCAGGACTTCTCCTACAATGAGCAGTTCTTC
TRBJ2-3,once,TRBV6-5,.,CASSYPTGSDTQYF,TGTGCCAGCAGTTACCCGACAGGCTCAGATACGCAGTATTTT
TRBJ1-2,.,TRBV7-2,.,CASSFIQGGYGYTF,TGTGCCAGCAGCTTCATCCAAGGAGGCTATGGCTACACCTTC
TRBJ1-2,.,TRBV18,.,CASSPGADYGYTF,TGTGCCAGCTCACCAGGGGCAGACTATGGCTACACCTTC
TRBJ1-4,.,TRBV20-1,.,CSALYREKLFF,TGCAGTGCTCTATACAGAGAAAAACTGTTTTTT
TRBJ1-6,.,TRBV2,.,CATGQEAGINSPLHF,TGTGCCACCGGCCAGGAGGCTGGTATAAATTCACCCCTCCACTTT
TRBJ1-2,.,TRBV28,TRBD1,CASSLDRSPLSSNYGYTF,TGTGCCAGCAGTTTGGACAGGTCTCCGCTCTCCTCTAACTATGGCTACACCTTC
TRBJ2-1,.,TRBV9,TRBD2,CASSSRTSGGDNEQFF,TGTGCCAGCAGCTCCCGGACTAGCGGGGGGGATAATGAGCAGTTCTTC
TRBJ2-1,.,TRBV7-2,TRBD1,CASSLAGGYYNEQFF,TGTGCCAGCAGCTTGGCAGGGGGATATTACAATGAGCAGTTCTTC
TRBJ1-4,.,TRBV10-2,TRBD1,CASSEDPDREKLFF,TGCGCCAGCAGTGAGGACCCGGACAGGGAAAAACTGTTTTTT
TRBJ2-3,.,TRBV11-2,.,CASGSPGVDTQYF,TGTGCCAGCGGCTCCCCAGGGGTAGATACGCAGTATTTT
TRBJ1-1,.,TRBV6-1,.,CASSGRTAGNTEAFF,TGTGCCAGCAGTGGCAGGACAGCTGGGAACACTGAAGCTTTCTTT
TRBJ2-1,.,TRBV28,TRBD2,CASSLGGTSGYNEQFF,TGTGCCAGCAGTTTGGGAGGGACTAGCGGATACAATGAGCAGTTCTTC
TRBJ2-5,.,TRBV7-2,.,CASSLYRRAQETQYF,TGTGCCAGCAGCTTATACCGGAGAGCCCAAGAGACCCAGTACTTC
TRBJ2-7,.,TRBV9,.,CASSPLMLAYEQYF,TGTGCCAGCAGCCCCCTTATGTTGGCTTACGAGCAGTACTTC
TRBJ1-1,.,TRBV25-1,.,CASSGGGLMNTEAFF,TGTGCCAGCTCCGGAGGGGGACTCATGAACACTGAAGCTTTCTTT
TRBJ2-3,.,TRBV7-2,.,CASSLGPGGTDTQYF,TGTGCCAGCAGCTTAGGACCGGGAGGCACAGATACGCAGTATTTT
TRBJ2-7,once,TRBV7-8,TRBD1,CASSLIQGAFEQYF,TGTGCCAGCAGCTTAATACAGGGGGCATTTGAGCAGTACTTC
TRBJ2-5,.,TRBV7-2,.,CASGTSQETQYF,TGTGCCAGCGGGACCTCCCAAGAGACCCAGTACTTC
TRBJ1-3,.,TRBV4-3,.,CASSQDRGIAGNTIYF,TGCGCCAGCAGCCAAGATCGAGGGATAGCTGGAAACACCATATATTTT
TRBJ1-1,.,TRBV9,.,CASSLRPRGAEAFF,TGTGCCAGCAGCCTAAGACCCCGGGGCGCTGAAGCTTTCTTT
TRBJ1-1,.,TRBV6-5,.,CASSFQGNTEAFF,TGTGCCAGTAGTTTCCAGGGGAACACTGAAGCTTTCTTT
TRBJ2-3,.,TRBV7-2,.,CASSFPARTDTQYF,TGTGCCAGCAGCTTCCCAGCCCGCACAGATACGCAGTATTTT
TRBJ1-5,.,TRBV19,TRBD1,CASPEEQGTCQPQHF,TGTGCCAGCCCCGAGGAACAGGGGACTTGTCAGCCCCAGCATTTT
TRBJ2-3,.,TRBV9,TRBD2,CASSALAGYGTDTQYF,TGTGCCAGCAGCGCCCTAGCGGGATATGGCACAGATACGCAGTATTTT
TRBJ1-1,.,TRBV7-9,.,CASKGGALNTEAFF,TGTGCCAGCAAAGGGGGGGCTTTGAACACTGAAGCTTTCTTT
TRBJ1-5,.,TRBV28,.,CASSLYGGGGVTHNQPQHF,TGTGCCAGCAGTTTATATGGTGGCGGGGGGGTCACACACAATCAGCCCCAGCATTTT
TRBJ1-1,.,TRBV2,.,CASSSPGSTEAFF,TGTGCCAGCAGCTCCCCAGGGAGCACTGAAGCTTTCTTT
TRBJ2-1,.,TRBV13,TRBD2,CASSSETSANEQFF,TGTGCCAGCAGCTCTGAGACTAGCGCCAATGAGCAGTTCTTC
TRBJ2-3,.,TRBV9,.,CASSGPLADTQYF,TGTGCCAGCAGCGGTCCCCTCGCAGATACGCAGTATTTT
TRBJ2-3,once,TRBV5-1,TRBD2,CASSLDSGGPTQYF,TGCGCCAGCAGCTTGGATTCGGGGGGGCCTACGCAGTATTTT
TRBJ1-2,few,TRBV29-1,.,CSVVLNYGYTF,TGCAGCGTTGTACTGAACTATGGCTACACCTTC
TRBJ1-2,.,TRBV11-3,TRBD1,CASSLGRQGVGYTF,TGTGCCAGCAGCTTAGGAAGACAGGGAGTTGGCTACACCTTC
TRBJ1-3,once,TRBV7-9,.,CASSSFQGRSGNTIYF,TGTGCCAGCAGCTCATTCCAGGGTAGATCTGGAAACACCATATATTTT
TRBJ2-7,.,TRBV5-4,TRBD2,CASSPTGTSGRAQAEQYF,TGTGCCAGCAGCCCAACCGGGACTAGCGGGAGGGCCCAGGCCGAGCAGTACTTC
TRBJ1-3,.,TRBV11-3,TRBD1,CASSSRTGALSGNTIYF,TGTGCCAGCAGCTCCCGGACAGGGGCTTTGAGCGGAAACACCATATATTTT
TRBJ2-2,few,TRBV5-8,TRBD2,CASSLQLAALNTGELFF,TGTGCCAGCAGCTTGCAACTAGCGGCCTTGAACACCGGGGAGCTGTTTTTT
TRBJ2-2,.,TRBV5-1,.,CASSLAGRSNTGEPFF,TGCGCCAGCAGCTTGGCGGGGAGGTCGAACACCGGGGAGCCGTTTTTT
TRBJ2-7,.,TRBV6-6,.,CASSLGQSNEQYF,TGTGCCAGCAGCTTAGGACAGTCCAACGAGCAGTACTTC
TRBJ2-7,.,TRBV19,.,CASSPMAHRAGEQYF,TGTGCCAGTAGTCCTATGGCCCACAGGGCGGGCGAGCAGTACTTC